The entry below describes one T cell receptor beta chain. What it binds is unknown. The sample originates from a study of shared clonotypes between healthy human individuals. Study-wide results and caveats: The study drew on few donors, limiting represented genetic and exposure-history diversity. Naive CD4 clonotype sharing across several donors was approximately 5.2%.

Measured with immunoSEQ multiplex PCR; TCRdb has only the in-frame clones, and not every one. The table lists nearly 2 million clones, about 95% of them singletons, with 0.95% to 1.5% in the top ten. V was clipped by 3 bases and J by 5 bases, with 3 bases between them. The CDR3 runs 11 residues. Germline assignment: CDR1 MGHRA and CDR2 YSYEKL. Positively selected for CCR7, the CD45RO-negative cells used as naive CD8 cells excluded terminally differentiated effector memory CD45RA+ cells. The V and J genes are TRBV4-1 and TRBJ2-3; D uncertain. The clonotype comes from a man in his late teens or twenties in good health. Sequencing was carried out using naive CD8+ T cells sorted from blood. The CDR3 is CASSHGDTQYF. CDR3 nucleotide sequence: TGCGCCAGCAGCCACGGAGATACGCAGTATTTT.